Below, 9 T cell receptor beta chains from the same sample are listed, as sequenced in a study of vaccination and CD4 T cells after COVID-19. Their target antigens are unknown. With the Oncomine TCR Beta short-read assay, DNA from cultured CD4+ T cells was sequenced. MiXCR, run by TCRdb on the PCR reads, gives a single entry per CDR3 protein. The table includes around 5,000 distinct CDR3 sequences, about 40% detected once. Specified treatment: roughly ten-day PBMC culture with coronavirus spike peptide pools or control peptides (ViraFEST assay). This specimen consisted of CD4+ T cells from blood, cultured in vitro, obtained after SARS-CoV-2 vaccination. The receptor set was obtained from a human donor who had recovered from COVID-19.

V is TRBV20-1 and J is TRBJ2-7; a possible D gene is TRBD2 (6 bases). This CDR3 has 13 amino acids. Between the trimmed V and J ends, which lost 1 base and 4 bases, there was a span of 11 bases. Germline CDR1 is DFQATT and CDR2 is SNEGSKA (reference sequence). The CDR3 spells CSARAWTIYEQYF. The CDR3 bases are TGCAGTGCTAGAGCTTGGACTATATACGAGCAGTACTTC.

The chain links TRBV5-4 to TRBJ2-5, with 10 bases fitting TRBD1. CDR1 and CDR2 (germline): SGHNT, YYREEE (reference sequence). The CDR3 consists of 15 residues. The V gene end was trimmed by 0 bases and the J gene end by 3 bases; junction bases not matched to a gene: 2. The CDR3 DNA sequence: TGTGCCAGCAGCTTGGACGGGACAGGGGAAGAGACCCAGTACTTC. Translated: CASSLDGTGEETQYF.

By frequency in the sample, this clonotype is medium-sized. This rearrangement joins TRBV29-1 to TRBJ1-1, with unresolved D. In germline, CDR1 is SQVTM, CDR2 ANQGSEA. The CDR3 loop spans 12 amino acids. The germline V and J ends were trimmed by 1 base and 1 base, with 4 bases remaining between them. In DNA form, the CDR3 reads TGCAGCGTTGAAGTCGAGAACACTGAAGCTTTCTTT. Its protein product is CSVEVENTEAFF.

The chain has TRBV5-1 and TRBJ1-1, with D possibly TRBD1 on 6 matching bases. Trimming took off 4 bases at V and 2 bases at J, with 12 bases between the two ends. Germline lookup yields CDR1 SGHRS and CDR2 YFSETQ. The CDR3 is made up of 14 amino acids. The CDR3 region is CASSAQGQNTEAFF. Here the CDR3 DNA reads TGCGCCAGCAGCGCCCAGGGACAAAACACTGAAGCTTTCTTT.

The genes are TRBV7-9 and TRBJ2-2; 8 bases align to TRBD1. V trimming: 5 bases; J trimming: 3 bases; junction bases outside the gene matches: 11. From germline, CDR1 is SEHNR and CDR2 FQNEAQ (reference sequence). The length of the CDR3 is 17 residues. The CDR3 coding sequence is TGTGCCAGCAGCCCAGGACAGGGCCGACCGGACACCGGGGAGCTGTTTTTT. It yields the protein CASSPGQGRPDTGELFF.

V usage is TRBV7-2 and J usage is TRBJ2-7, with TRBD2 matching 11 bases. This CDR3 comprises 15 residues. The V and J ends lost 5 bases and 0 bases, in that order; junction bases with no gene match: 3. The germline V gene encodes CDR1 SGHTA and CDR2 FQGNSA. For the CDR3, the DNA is TGTGCCAGCAGCCTTAGCGGGGGGGTCTCCTACGAGCAGTACTTC. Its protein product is CASSLSGGVSYEQYF.

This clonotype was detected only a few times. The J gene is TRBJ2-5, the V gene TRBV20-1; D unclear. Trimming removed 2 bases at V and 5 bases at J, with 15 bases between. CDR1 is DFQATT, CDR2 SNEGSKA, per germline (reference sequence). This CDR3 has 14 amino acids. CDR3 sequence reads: CSARNRVRPETQYF. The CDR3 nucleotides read TGCAGTGCTAGAAATAGGGTTCGACCGGAGACCCAGTACTTC.

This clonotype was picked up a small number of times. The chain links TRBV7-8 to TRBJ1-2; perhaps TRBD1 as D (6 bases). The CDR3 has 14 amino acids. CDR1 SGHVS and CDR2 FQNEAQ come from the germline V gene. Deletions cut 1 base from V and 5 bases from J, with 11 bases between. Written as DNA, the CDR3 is TGTGCCAGCAGCTTAGAAACAGGGATTTATGGCTACACCTTC. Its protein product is CASSLETGIYGYTF.

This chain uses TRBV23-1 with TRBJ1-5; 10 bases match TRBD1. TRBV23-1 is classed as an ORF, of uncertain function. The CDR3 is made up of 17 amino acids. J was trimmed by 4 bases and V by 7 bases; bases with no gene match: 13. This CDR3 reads CASTSRDRGCGNQPQHF. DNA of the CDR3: TGCGCCAGCACTTCCCGGGACAGGGGCTGTGGGAATCAGCCCCAGCATTTT.